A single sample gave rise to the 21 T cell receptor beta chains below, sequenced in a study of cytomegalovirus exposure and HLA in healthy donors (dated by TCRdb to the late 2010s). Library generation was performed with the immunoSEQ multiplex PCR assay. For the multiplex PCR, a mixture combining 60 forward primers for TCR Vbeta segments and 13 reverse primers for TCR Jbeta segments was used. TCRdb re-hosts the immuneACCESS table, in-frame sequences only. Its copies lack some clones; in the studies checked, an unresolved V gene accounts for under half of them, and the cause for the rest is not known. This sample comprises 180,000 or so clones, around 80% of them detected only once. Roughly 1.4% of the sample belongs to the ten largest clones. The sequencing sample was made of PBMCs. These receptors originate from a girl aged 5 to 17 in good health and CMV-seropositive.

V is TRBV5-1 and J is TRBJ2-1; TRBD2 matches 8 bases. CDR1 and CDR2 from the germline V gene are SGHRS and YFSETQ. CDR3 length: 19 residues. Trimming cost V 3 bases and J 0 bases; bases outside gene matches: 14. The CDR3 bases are TGCGCCAGCAGCTGGGGTCTAGCGGGTCTTACGAGCTCCTACAATGAGCAGTTCTTC. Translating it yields CASSWGLAGLTSSYNEQFF.

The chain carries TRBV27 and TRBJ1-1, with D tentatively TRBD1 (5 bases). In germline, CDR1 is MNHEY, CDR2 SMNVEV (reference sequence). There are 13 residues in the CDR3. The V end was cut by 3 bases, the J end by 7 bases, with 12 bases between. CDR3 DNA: TGTGCCAGCAGTTTTTTTCAGGGCGGTGAAGCTTTCTTT. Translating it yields CASSFFQGGEAFF.

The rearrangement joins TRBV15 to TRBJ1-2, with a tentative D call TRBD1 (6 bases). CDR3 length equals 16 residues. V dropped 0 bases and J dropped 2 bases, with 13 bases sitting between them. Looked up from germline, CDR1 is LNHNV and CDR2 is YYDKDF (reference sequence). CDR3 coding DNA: TGTGCCACCAGCAGAGATCAGGCAGGGACAAACTATGGCTACACCTTC. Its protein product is CATSRDQAGTNYGYTF. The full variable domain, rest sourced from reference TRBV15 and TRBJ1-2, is DAMVIQNPRYQVTQFGKPVTLSCSQTLNHNVMYWYQQKSSQAPKLLFHYYDKDFNNEADTPDNFQSRRPNTSFCFLDIRSPGLGDTAMYLCATSRDQAGTNYGYTFGSGTRLTVV.

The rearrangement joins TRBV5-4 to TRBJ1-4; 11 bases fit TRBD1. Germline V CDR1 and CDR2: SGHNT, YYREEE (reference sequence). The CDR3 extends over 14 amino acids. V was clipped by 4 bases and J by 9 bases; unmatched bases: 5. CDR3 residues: CASSPDRGLQKLFF. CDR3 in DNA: TGTGCCAGCAGCCCGGACAGGGGGCTCCAAAAACTGTTTTTT.

The CDR3 is CATAMNTEAFF. CDR3 coding DNA: TGTGCCACTGCTATGAACACTGAAGCTTTCTTT. This chain links TRBV25-1 with TRBJ1-1; D gene ambiguous. The CDR3 totals 11 residues. V was trimmed by 10 bases and J by 0 bases, leaving 6 bases between them. CDR1 MGHDK and CDR2 SYGVNS come from the germline V gene.

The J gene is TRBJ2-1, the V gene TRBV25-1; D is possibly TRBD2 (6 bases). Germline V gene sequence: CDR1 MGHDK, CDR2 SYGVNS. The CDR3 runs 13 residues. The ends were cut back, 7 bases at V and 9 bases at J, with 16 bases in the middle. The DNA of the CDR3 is TGTGCCAGCAAAAGTACGGAGGGCAGTGAGCAGTTCTTC. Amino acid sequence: CASKSTEGSEQFF.

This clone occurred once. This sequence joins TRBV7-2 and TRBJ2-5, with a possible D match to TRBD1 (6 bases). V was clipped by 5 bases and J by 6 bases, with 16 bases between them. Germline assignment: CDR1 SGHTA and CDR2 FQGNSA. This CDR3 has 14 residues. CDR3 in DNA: TGTGCCAGCAGCGTGAGGGGCAGGGGTCAGACCCAGTACTTC. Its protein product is CASSVRGRGQTQYF. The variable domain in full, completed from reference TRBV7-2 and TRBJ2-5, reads GAGVSQSPSNKVTEKGKDVELRCDPISGHTALYWYRQSLGQGLEFLIYFQGNSAPDKSGLPSDRFSAERTGGSVSTLTIQRTQQEDSAVYLCASSVRGRGQTQYFGPGTRLLVL.

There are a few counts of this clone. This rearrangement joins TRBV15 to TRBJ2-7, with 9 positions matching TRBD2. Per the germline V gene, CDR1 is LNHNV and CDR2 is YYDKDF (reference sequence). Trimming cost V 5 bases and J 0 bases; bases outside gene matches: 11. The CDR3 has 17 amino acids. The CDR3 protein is CATSETRPSGVSYEQYF. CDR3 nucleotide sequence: TGTGCCACCAGCGAGACCCGTCCTAGCGGGGTCTCCTACGAGCAGTACTTC.

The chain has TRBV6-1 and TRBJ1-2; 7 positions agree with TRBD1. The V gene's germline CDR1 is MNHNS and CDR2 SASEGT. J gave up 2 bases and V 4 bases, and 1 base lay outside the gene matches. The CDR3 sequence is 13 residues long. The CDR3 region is CASSAGGNYGYTF. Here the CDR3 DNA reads TGTGCCAGCAGTGCAGGGGGGAACTATGGCTACACCTTC.

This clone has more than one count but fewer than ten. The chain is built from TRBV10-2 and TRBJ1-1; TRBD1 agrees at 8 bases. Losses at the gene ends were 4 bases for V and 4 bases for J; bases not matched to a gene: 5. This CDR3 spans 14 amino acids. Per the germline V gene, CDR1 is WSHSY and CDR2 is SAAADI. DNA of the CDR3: TGCGCCAGCAGTGGTAACAGGGGGTTCACTGAAGCTTTCTTT. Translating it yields CASSGNRGFTEAFF.

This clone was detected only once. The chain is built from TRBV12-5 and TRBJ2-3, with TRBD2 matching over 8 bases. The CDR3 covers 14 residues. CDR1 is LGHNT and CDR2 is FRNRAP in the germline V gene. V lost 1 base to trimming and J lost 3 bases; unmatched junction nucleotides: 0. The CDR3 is CASGLAGGTDTQYF. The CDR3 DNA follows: TGTGCTAGTGGTTTGGCGGGGGGGACAGATACGCAGTATTTT.

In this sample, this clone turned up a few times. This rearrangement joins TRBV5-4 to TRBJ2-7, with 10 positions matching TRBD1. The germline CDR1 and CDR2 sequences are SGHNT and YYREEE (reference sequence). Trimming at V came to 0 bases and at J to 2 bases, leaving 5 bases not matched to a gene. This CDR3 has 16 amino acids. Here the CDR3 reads CASSLGGQGFAYEQYF. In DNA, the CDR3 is TGTGCCAGCAGCTTGGGGGGACAGGGGTTCGCCTACGAGCAGTACTTC.

CDR3: CASSLKPSGTGPYEQYF. CDR3 coding DNA: TGTGCCAGCAGTTTAAAACCCTCCGGGACAGGGCCCTACGAGCAGTACTTC. The chain uses TRBV27 and TRBJ2-7; 9 bases are shared with TRBD1. The CDR3 totals 17 residues. The ends lost 2 bases at V and 2 bases at J; junction bases unmatched: 10. CDR1 is MNHEY, CDR2 SMNVEV, per germline (reference sequence).

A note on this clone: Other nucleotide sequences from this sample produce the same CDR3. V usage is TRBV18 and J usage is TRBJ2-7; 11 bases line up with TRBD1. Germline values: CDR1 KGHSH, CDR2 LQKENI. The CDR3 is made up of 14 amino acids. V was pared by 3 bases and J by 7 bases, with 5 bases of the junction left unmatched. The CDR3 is CASSPRDRGGEQYF. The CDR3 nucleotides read TGTGCCAGCTCACCGAGGGACAGGGGGGGAGAGCAGTACTTC.

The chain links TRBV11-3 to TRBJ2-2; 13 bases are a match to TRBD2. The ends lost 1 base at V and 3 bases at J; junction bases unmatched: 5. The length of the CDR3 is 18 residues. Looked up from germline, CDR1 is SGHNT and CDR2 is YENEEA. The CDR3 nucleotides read TGTGCCAGCAGCTTAGGACTAGCGGGAGGAGTATACACCGGGGAGCTGTTTTTT. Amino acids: CASSLGLAGGVYTGELFF.

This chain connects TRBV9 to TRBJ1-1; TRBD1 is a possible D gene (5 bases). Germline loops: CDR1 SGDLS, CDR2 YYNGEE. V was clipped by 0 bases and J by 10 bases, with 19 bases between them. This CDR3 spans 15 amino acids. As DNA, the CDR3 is TGTGCCAGCAGCGTAGATAGTTGGGCAGGGCGAGGAGCTTTCTTT. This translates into CASSVDSWAGRGAFF.

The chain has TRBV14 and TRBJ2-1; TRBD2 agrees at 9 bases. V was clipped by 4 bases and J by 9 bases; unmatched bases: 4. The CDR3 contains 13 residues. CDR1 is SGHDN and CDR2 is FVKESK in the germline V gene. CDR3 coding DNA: TGTGCCAGCAGCCTAATAGCGGGAGTTGAGCAGTTCTTC. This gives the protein CASSLIAGVEQFF. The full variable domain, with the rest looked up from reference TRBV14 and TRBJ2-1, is EAGVTQFPSHSVIEKGQTVTLRCDPISGHDNLYWYRRVMGKEIKFLLHFVKESKQDESGMPNNRFLAERTGGTYSTLKVQPAELEDSGVYFCASSLIAGVEQFFGPGTRLTVL.

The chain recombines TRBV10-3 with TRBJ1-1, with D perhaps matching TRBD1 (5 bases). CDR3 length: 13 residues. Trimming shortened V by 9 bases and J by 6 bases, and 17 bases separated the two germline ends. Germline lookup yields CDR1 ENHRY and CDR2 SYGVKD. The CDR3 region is CAIPTVATPEAFF. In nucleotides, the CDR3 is TGTGCCATTCCGACAGTGGCTACCCCTGAAGCTTTCTTT.

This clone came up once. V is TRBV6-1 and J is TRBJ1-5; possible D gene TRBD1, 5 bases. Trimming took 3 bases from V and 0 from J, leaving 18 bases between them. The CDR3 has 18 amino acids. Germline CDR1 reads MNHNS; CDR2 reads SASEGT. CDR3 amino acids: CASSESYLTEYSNQPQHF. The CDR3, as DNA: TGTGCCAGCAGTGAGTCCTACCTGACAGAGTATAGCAATCAGCCCCAGCATTTT.

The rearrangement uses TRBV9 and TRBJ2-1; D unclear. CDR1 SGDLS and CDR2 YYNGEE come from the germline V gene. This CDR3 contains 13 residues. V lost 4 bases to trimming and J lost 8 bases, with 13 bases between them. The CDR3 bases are TGTGCCAGCAGCTCCAACGTTCGGGATGAGCAGTTCTTC. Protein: CASSSNVRDEQFF.

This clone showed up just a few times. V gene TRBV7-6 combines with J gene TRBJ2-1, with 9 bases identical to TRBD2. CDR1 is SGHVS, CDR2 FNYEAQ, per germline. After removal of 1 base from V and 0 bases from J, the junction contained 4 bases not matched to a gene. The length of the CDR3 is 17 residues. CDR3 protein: CASSLGGRVSSYNEQFF. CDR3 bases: TGTGCCAGCAGCTTAGGCGGGAGGGTGAGCTCCTACAATGAGCAGTTCTTC.